The next 20 T cell receptor beta chains were all read from a single sample in a study of T-cell memory formation after mild COVID-19. TCRdb re-called the 5' RACE reads with MiXCR, one entry per CDR3 protein. The data hold about 390,000 distinct CDR3 sequences, with about 17% observed a single time. Specimen: PBMCs or a T cell subset sorted from them (not recorded which). The receptors were sampled from a man younger than 35 who had mild COVID-19 (a few samples of this study predate the infection). Cell type and time point are not known.

This clonotype has just a few counts. J is TRBJ1-2 and V is TRBV11-2, with 7 bases aligning to TRBD1. CDR1 is SGHAT and CDR2 is FQNNGV in the germline V gene. The CDR3 runs to 15 residues. The J segment lost 0 bases and the V segment lost 5 bases, leaving 6 bases of the junction unmatched. The CDR3 loop is CASSPDRATNYGYTF. The CDR3 nucleotides read TGTGCCAGCAGCCCCGACAGGGCAACTAACTATGGCTACACCTTC.

This clonotype occurred a few times. V gene TRBV5-6 combines with J gene TRBJ2-7; 7 positions agree with TRBD1. V was pared by 0 bases and J by 6 bases, with 3 bases of the junction left unmatched. The CDR3 sequence is 13 residues long. Looked up from germline, CDR1 is SGHDT and CDR2 is YYEEEE. The CDR3 DNA reads as TGTGCCAGCAGCTTGGGACAGGGCATCGAGCAGTACGTC. This sequence encodes CASSLGQGIEQYV.

This clonotype was detected a few times. The rearrangement links TRBV5-1 to TRBJ2-2; the D call may be TRBD1 or TRBD2 (5 bases each). Trimming took 3 bases from V and 7 from J, leaving 13 bases between them. Germline V gene data show CDR1 as SGHRS and CDR2 as YFSETQ. This CDR3 has 14 amino acids. The CDR3 loop reads CASSSRDPIGELFF. The CDR3 bases are TGCGCCAGCAGCTCGAGGGACCCCATCGGGGAGCTGTTTTTT.

This clonotype was observed at least ten times. The chain links TRBV7-6 to TRBJ2-3, with D perhaps TRBD2 (5 bases). Germline V gene data show CDR1 as SGHVS and CDR2 as FNYEAQ. Trimming removed 2 bases from V and 3 bases from J, with 12 bases in between. The CDR3 extends over 15 amino acids. The CDR3 is CASSLMAGATDTQYF. In DNA form, the CDR3 reads TGTGCCAGCAGCTTAATGGCGGGCGCTACAGATACGCAGTATTTT.

This clonotype has at least ten counts. The rearrangement joins TRBV5-1 to TRBJ2-2; TRBD1 agrees at 9 bases. With 3 bases clipped from V and 4 bases from J, the junction kept 4 bases outside the gene matches. The germline gives CDR1 SGHRS, CDR2 YFSETQ. CDR3 length equals 15 residues. The CDR3 coding sequence is TGCGCCAGCAGCTCGGGACAGGGAGTCACCGGGGAGCTGTTTTTT. Translation: CASSSGQGVTGELFF.

This clonotype was detected only a few times. This chain joins TRBV6-5 and TRBJ1-1; D is uncertain. Germline-derived CDR1 and CDR2 are MNHEY and SVGAGI. The V end was cut by 4 bases, the J end by 0 bases, with 9 bases between. The CDR3 length is 14 residues. The CDR3, as DNA: TGTGCCAGCAGTTCAGTTGGCTTGAACACTGAAGCTTTCTTT. It specifies CASSSVGLNTEAFF.

This clonotype was recorded a few times. The gene calls are TRBV7-2 and TRBJ1-2, with 7 bases fitting TRBD1. The CDR3 consists of 13 residues. Germline-derived CDR1 and CDR2 are SGHTA and FQGNSA. V lost 3 bases, J lost 5 bases, and 3 bases stayed unmatched. CDR3 residues: CASSFDREYGYTF. The CDR3 DNA follows: TGTGCCAGCAGCTTTGACAGGGAATATGGCTACACCTTC.

This clonotype was picked up a small number of times. This chain joins TRBV11-1 and TRBJ2-5; 7 bases match TRBD2. V lost 6 bases and J lost 1; bases outside the gene matches: 5. This CDR3 has 14 amino acids. The germline V gene has CDR1 SGHAT and CDR2 FQDESV (reference sequence). CDR3 coding DNA: TGTGCCAGCAGAGAAGGACTAGTCCAAGAGACCCAGTACTTC. It yields the protein CASREGLVQETQYF.

This clonotype was counted between two and nine times. This chain joins TRBV5-4 and TRBJ2-7, with 8 bases aligning to TRBD1. J gave up 5 bases and V 4 bases, and 2 bases lay outside the gene matches. Germline V CDR1 and CDR2: SGHNT, YYREEE (reference sequence). The CDR3 loop spans 12 amino acids. CDR3 region: CASSIQGDEQYV. CDR3 DNA: TGTGCCAGCAGCATACAGGGGGACGAGCAGTACGTC.

This sequence joins TRBV7-2 and TRBJ1-6; no reliable D call. This CDR3 has 10 amino acids. V dropped 8 bases and J dropped 16 bases, with 12 bases sitting between them. In germline, CDR1 is SGHTA, CDR2 FQGNSA. In nucleotides, the CDR3 is TGTGCCAGCTCCGGGCCCGGTCTCCACTTT. It codes for CASSGPGLHF.

This clonotype was observed a few times. The chain combines TRBV5-5 with TRBJ1-1; 8 bases map to TRBD1. The CDR3 is 14 residues long. The J segment lost 4 bases and the V segment lost 2 bases, leaving 4 bases of the junction unmatched. Looked up from germline, CDR1 is SGHKS and CDR2 is YYEKEE (reference sequence). The CDR3 coding sequence is TGTGCCAGCAGCTTCCAGGGGGCCATCACTGAAGCTTTCTTT. Its protein product is CASSFQGAITEAFF. Variable domain in full (rest from reference TRBV5-5 and TRBJ1-1): DAGVTQSPTHLIKTRGQQVTLRCSPISGHKSVSWYQQVLGQGPQFIFQYYEKEERGRGNFPDRFSARQFPNYSSELNVNALLLGDSALYLCASSFQGAITEAFFGQGTRLTVV.

This clonotype has more than one count but fewer than ten. The rearrangement links TRBV6-5 to TRBJ1-6; D may be TRBD1 (5 bases). V lost 2 bases, J lost 7 bases, and 12 bases lay in between. Per germline, CDR1 MNHEY and CDR2 SVGAGI. This CDR3 spans 15 amino acids. Here the CDR3 reads CASSYTQGPNSPLHF. In DNA form, the CDR3 reads TGTGCCAGCAGTTACACTCAGGGTCCCAATTCACCCCTCCACTTT.

This clonotype was found many times. The V call is TRBV27, the J call TRBJ2-3; 7 positions agree with TRBD1. Losses at the gene ends were 4 bases for V and 0 bases for J; bases not matched to a gene: 4. Germline loops: CDR1 MNHEY, CDR2 SMNVEV (reference sequence). The CDR3 loop spans 15 amino acids. The CDR3 loop is CASSSPGGSTDTQYF. DNA for the CDR3: TGTGCCAGCAGTTCTCCAGGGGGAAGCACAGATACGCAGTATTTT.

The V and J genes are TRBV10-3 and TRBJ1-2; the D gene is possibly TRBD1 (6 bases). The V end lost 7 bases, the J end lost 4 bases, and 10 bases lay between the germline ends. Per the germline V gene, CDR1 is ENHRY and CDR2 is SYGVKD. The CDR3 extends over 12 amino acids. DNA of the CDR3: TGTGCCATCACACCAGGGGCCTATGGCTACACCTTC. Protein: CAITPGAYGYTF.

J is TRBJ1-1 and V is TRBV20-1; D gene ambiguous. Germline V gene lookup returns CDR1 DFQATT and CDR2 SNEGSKA (reference sequence). The length of the CDR3 is 13 residues. Here the CDR3 reads CTTRPALNTEAFF. In DNA form, the CDR3 reads TGCACCACCCGTCCAGCTTTGAACACTGAAGCTTTCTTT.

This clonotype was detected ten times or more. The V gene is TRBV7-2, the J gene TRBJ1-5, with no clear D. The length of the CDR3 is 14 residues. Germline V CDR1 and CDR2: SGHTA, FQGNSA. Between the trimmed V and J ends, which lost 2 bases and 7 bases, there was a span of 12 bases. In nucleotides, the CDR3 is TGTGCCAGCAGCTTAAGGGTTCAGGAACAGCCCCAGCATTTT. Translating it yields CASSLRVQEQPQHF.

There are many counts of this clonotype. This chain links TRBV5-5 with TRBJ2-1; 8 bases are shared with TRBD2. The CDR3 spans 16 residues. With 0 bases clipped from V and 6 bases from J, the junction kept 8 bases outside the gene matches. Germline lookup yields CDR1 SGHKS and CDR2 YYEKEE (reference sequence). CDR3 residues: CASSLDPSGYFNEQFF. The CDR3 DNA reads as TGTGCCAGCAGCTTGGACCCTAGCGGGTACTTCAATGAGCAGTTCTTC.

This clonotype turned up a few times. CDR3 nucleotide sequence: TGTGCCAGCAGCTCTGACCGGGACAGTGAAGCTTTCTTT. Its translation is CASSSDRDSEAFF. The chain combines TRBV7-3 with TRBJ1-1, with 7 positions matching TRBD1. V dropped 4 bases and J dropped 7; count of bases not matched to a gene: 6. Looked up from germline, CDR1 is SGHTA and CDR2 is FQGTGA. There are 13 residues in the CDR3.

This clonotype was counted a few times. The chain uses TRBV5-1 and TRBJ1-4; TRBD1 matches at 7 bases. Germline CDR1 and CDR2: SGHRS and YFSETQ. This CDR3 is built from 15 residues. V was clipped by 7 bases and J by 4 bases; unmatched bases: 10. The CDR3 nucleotides are TGCGCCAGCTGTGCCGCCGGGACAGTTAATGAAAAACTGTTTTTT. Translated: CASCAAGTVNEKLFF.

V gene TRBV27 combines with J gene TRBJ2-5; D is ambiguous. The ends were cut back, 4 bases at V and 1 base at J, with 7 bases in the middle. The length of the CDR3 is 13 residues. Germline CDR1 MNHEY, CDR2 SMNVEV (reference sequence). CDR3 residues: CASSYRSQETQYF. For the CDR3, the DNA is TGTGCCAGCAGTTATCGCAGCCAAGAGACCCAGTACTTC.